Listed below are T cell receptor beta chains from one sample, sequenced in a study of T cell changes during pregnancy in multiple sclerosis. Clones were sequenced by immunoSEQ multiplex PCR, and TCRdb holds only the in-frame ones, with some missing. The sample has some 99,000 clones; approximately 95% are singletons. The specimen was peripheral blood, collected after pregnancy. These receptor sequences come from a female donor with multiple sclerosis, enrolled in a pregnancy study. Both conserved end residues are part of each CDR3. A D gene is named only where the DNA matches it firmly. Size is omitted from some rows. Given values are once, few, many or a class for expanded clones.

TGCGCCAGCAGCCATGGGGACAGTGGGAGGAATGAGCAGTTCTTC,CASSHGDSGRNEQFF,TRBV4-1,TRBJ2-1,.,15,.
TGTGCCAGCAGCTTAGCTGGCGGGAGGGGGAAAAACATTCAGTACTTC,CASSLAGGRGKNIQYF,TRBV7-9,TRBJ2-4,.,16,TRBD2
TGTGCCAGCAGCTCCAGTCGGAGAAGCACAGATACGCAGTATTTT,CASSSSRRSTDTQYF,TRBV7-2,TRBJ2-3,.,15,.
TGTGCCAGCAGCCACCTCGAGGACAGGGTTAAGCTGTTTTTT,CASSHLEDRVKLFF,TRBV27,TRBJ2-2,.,14,TRBD1
TGTGCCAGCAGTTTCGACAGGGCTCCCGGCACTGAAGCTTTCTTT,CASSFDRAPGTEAFF,TRBV6-5,TRBJ1-1,.,15,TRBD1
TGTGCCAGCAGCTCCAGCGGAGTGGGGTACGAGCAGTACTTC,CASSSSGVGYEQYF,TRBV13,TRBJ2-7,.,14,.
TGTGCCAGCAGCGCCCTGACTAGCTCTCCCGGGGAGCTGTTTTTT,CASSALTSSPGELFF,TRBV9,TRBJ2-2,.,15,TRBD2
TGCAGCGGTGGACTAGGGTCCTACAATGAGCAGTTCTTC,CSGGLGSYNEQFF,TRBV29-1,TRBJ2-1,.,13,TRBD2
TGCGCCAGCAGCTCAGACACGAGCTCCTACAATGAGCAGTTCTTC,CASSSDTSSYNEQFF,TRBV5-1,TRBJ2-1,.,15,.
TGTGCCAGCAGCGAACAGGGGAACACTGAAGCTTTCTTT,CASSEQGNTEAFF,TRBV6-5,TRBJ1-1,.,13,.
TGCGCCAGCAGTCAATCGAACGGAGCGGGAGGGCCCCTACCAGATACGCAGTATTTT,CASSQSNGAGGPLPDTQYF,TRBV23-1,TRBJ2-3,.,19,TRBD2
TGCGCCAGCAGCCTAACCGGGAACTATAATTCACCCCTCCACTTT,CASSLTGNYNSPLHF,TRBV5-1,TRBJ1-6,.,15,.
TGTGCCATCAAGATGATGAGGCGAGCTGTAACATTGTGGGGACAGATGGGTGGCCAGCCCCAGCATTTT,CAIKMMRRAVTLWGQMGGQPQHF,TRBV10-3,TRBJ1-5,.,23,TRBD1
TGCGCCAGCAGCCAAGTTCGAGGGGGCGGTGAAGCTTTCTTT,CASSQVRGGGEAFF,TRBV4-1,TRBJ1-1,.,14,TRBD1
TGCGCCAGCAGCGCCCGGACAGGGGGTCAAGAGACCCAGTACTTC,CASSARTGGQETQYF,TRBV10-1,TRBJ2-5,.,15,TRBD1
TGTGCCAGCAGCCGGGACTACCGCTACGAGCAGTACTTC,CASSRDYRYEQYF,TRBV7-2,TRBJ2-7,.,13,TRBD2
TGTGCCAGCAATCGGTGGGCAGGGGGGTTTTACGAGCAGTACTTC,CASNRWAGGFYEQYF,TRBV27,TRBJ2-7,.,15,.
TGTGCCAGCAGCTTGGAACCCGGGACAGGGGCTGGAAACACCATATATTTT,CASSLEPGTGAGNTIYF,TRBV5-5,TRBJ1-3,once,17,TRBD1
TGTGCCAGCTCACCGACAGCGGGAGTCGGCTACGAGCAGTACTTC,CASSPTAGVGYEQYF,TRBV18,TRBJ2-7,.,15,TRBD2
TGCGCCAGCAGAGACAGGGGAGGCTACGAGCAGTACTTC,CASRDRGGYEQYF,TRBV10-2,TRBJ2-7,.,13,TRBD1
TGTGCCAGCAGTGAACAGACAGGTTCATCCTATGGCTACACCTTC,CASSEQTGSSYGYTF,TRBV2,TRBJ1-2,.,15,.
TGTGCCAGCAGTGTCGGACAGCGGGGGACCGGGGAGCTGTTTTTT,CASSVGQRGTGELFF,TRBV5-4,TRBJ2-2,.,15,TRBD2
TGTGCCAGTAGTATAGGGCACACAGATACGCAGTATTTT,CASSIGHTDTQYF,TRBV19,TRBJ2-3,.,13,.
TGTGCCAGCAGCCAAAGAGGTGGGACAGGGAATCATGGCTACACCTTC,CASSQRGGTGNHGYTF,TRBV4-2,TRBJ1-2,.,16,TRBD1
TGTGCCAGCAGAGGGGACAGATGGTCCTCCTACGAGCAGTACTTC,CASRGDRWSSYEQYF,TRBV2,TRBJ2-7,.,15,TRBD1
TGTGCCAGCTCACCAGACAGGGTCGTCCGGGAGGGCAAAGAGACCCAGTACTTC,CASSPDRVVREGKETQYF,TRBV18,TRBJ2-5,.,18,.
TGTGCCAGCAGCCAAGAACCGAGCCTCGGCTACACCTTC,CASSQEPSLGYTF,TRBV14,TRBJ1-2,.,13,.
TGTGCCAGCAGTGCGGACAGGGTTGGTGAAAAACTGTTTTTT,CASSADRVGEKLFF,TRBV6-1,TRBJ1-4,.,14,TRBD1
TGTGCCAGCAGCCAGGGGGGGCCTGGCAATCAGCCCCAGCATTTT,CASSQGGPGNQPQHF,TRBV14,TRBJ1-5,.,15,.
TGTGCCAGCAGTGAAAGACTAGCGAAGATCACAGATACGCAGTATTTT,CASSERLAKITDTQYF,TRBV6-1,TRBJ2-3,.,16,TRBD2